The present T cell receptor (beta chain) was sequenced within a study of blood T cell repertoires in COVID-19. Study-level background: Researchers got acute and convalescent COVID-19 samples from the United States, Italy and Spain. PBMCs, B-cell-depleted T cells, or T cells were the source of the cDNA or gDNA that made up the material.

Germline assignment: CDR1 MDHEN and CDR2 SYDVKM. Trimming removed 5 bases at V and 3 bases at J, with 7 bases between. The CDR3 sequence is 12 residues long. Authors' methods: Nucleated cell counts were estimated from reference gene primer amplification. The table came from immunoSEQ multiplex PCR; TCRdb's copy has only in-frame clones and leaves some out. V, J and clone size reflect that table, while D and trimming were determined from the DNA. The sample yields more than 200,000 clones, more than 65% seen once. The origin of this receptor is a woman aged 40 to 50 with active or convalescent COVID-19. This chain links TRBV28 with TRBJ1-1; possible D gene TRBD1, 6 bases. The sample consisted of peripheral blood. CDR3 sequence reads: CASSGGYTEAFF. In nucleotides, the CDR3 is TGTGCCAGCAGTGGGGGCTACACTGAAGCTTTCTTT.